The 25 T cell receptor beta chains listed next were all sequenced from one sample in a study of CD8+ T cells in alopecia areata listed by TCRdb under 2018. The intended sense of this specimen's time point label: baseline before oral tofacitinib. The library was generated by the immunoSEQ multiplex PCR assay. To provide template for TCR sequencing, every sample had RNA extracted and reverse transcribed into cDNA. The table was pulled from immuneACCESS by TCRdb, which kept in-frame rearrangements only. Such tables lose some clones; where checked, under half of the loss comes from unresolved V genes, and the rest has no known cause. Counted in this sample were roughly 150,000 clones; around 87% of them appeared once. The ten largest clones take up approximately 15% of the sample. The sample in question was CD8+ T cells sorted from blood, obtained at week 0. All receptors come from a human donor with alopecia areata.

This clone occurred a few times. The J gene is TRBJ2-1, the V gene TRBV19; 7 nucleotides agree with TRBD2. V lost 3 bases to trimming and J lost 7 bases; unmatched junction nucleotides: 3. Looked up from germline, CDR1 is LNHDA and CDR2 is SQIVND (reference sequence). The length of the CDR3 is 13 residues. The CDR3 spells CASSIAGRNEQFF. DNA of the CDR3: TGTGCCAGTAGTATCGCCGGGAGGAATGAGCAGTTCTTC.

The chain is built from TRBV19 and TRBJ2-1; TRBD2 matches 8 bases. CDR3 length: 16 amino acids. V lost 4 bases and J lost 5; bases outside the gene matches: 10. CDR1 LNHDA and CDR2 SQIVND come from the germline V gene (reference sequence). CDR3 protein: CASSKLAGFNNNEQFF. CDR3 sequence (DNA): TGTGCCAGTAGTAAGCTAGCGGGTTTCAATAACAATGAGCAGTTCTTC.

The chain uses TRBV7-9 and TRBJ2-2; D unresolved. V shed 6 bases and J shed 7 bases, with 9 bases lying between them. Per the germline V gene, CDR1 is SEHNR and CDR2 is FQNEAQ (reference sequence). The CDR3 spans 12 residues. The DNA for the CDR3 is TGTGCCAGCAGTGCTACTGGCGGGGAGCTGTTTTTT. Protein product: CASSATGGELFF.

This clone showed up just once. J is TRBJ2-2 and V is TRBV6-5; 12 nucleotides agree with TRBD2. The CDR3 spans 15 residues. V shed 5 bases, J shed 5 bases, and the junction held 3 bases outside the gene matches. CDR1 is MNHEY, CDR2 SVGAGI, per germline. Here the CDR3 reads CASSLGTSGTGELFF. CDR3 sequence (DNA): TGTGCCAGCAGTCTCGGGACTAGCGGGACCGGGGAGCTGTTTTTT.

This rearrangement joins TRBV7-9 to TRBJ2-7; D is unresolved. Trimming left V 1 base short and J 9 bases short, with 7 bases between. The germline gives CDR1 SEHNR, CDR2 FQNEAQ (reference sequence). This CDR3 has 11 amino acids. The chain's CDR3 is CASSLGSGQYF. DNA of the CDR3: TGTGCCAGCAGCTTAGGGTCGGGGCAGTACTTC. The whole variable domain, filled in from reference TRBV7-9 and TRBJ2-7, reads DTGVSQNPRHKITKRGQNVTFRCDPISEHNRLYWYRQTLGQGPEFLTYFQNEAQLEKSRLLSDRFSAERPKGSFSTLEIQRTEQGDSAMYLCASSLGSGQYFGPGTRLTVT.

The genes are TRBV27 and TRBJ2-7; 10 bases map to TRBD1. Germline CDR1 is MNHEY and CDR2 is SMNVEV (reference sequence). The junction had 4 bases not matched to a gene; V was cut back by 0 bases and J by 2 bases. The CDR3 totals 16 residues. The CDR3 loop reads CASSLSGQGSAYEQYF. For the CDR3, the DNA is TGTGCCAGCAGTTTATCGGGACAGGGGTCCGCCTACGAGCAGTACTTC.

The rearrangement joins TRBV23-1 to TRBJ1-5; TRBD1 matches at 7 bases. TRBV23-1 is an ORF; its function is uncertain. V lost 2 bases, J lost 8 bases, and 6 bases stayed unmatched. The CDR3 contains 14 residues. CDR3 DNA: TGCGCCAGCAGTCAAGGAGGGGGCATGAAGCCCCAGCATTTT. It translates to CASSQGGGMKPQHF.

This sequence joins TRBV7-8 and TRBJ2-3; a weak D match, TRBD1 (6 bases). Germline CDR1 is SGHVS and CDR2 is FQNEAQ. V shed 5 bases and J shed 2 bases, with 11 bases lying between them. The CDR3 contains 14 residues. CDR3 sequence (DNA): TGTGCCAGCAGCCCGACAGGTCCCACAGATACGCAGTATTTT. It specifies CASSPTGPTDTQYF.

The chain's CDR3 is CASRPGYEQYF. Here the CDR3 DNA reads TGTGCCAGCAGGCCGGGCTACGAGCAGTACTTC. The chain uses TRBV6-1 and TRBJ2-7; D gene unclear. The V and J ends lost 6 bases and 3 bases respectively, with 6 bases between them. The CDR3 totals 11 residues. CDR1 and CDR2 (germline): MNHNS, SASEGT.

The chain is built from TRBV5-6 and TRBJ1-2; D is unclear. The CDR3 is 13 residues long. Germline values: CDR1 SGHDT, CDR2 YYEEEE. Trimming pared 1 base from V and 8 bases from J, leaving 12 bases between. The CDR3 DNA reads TGTGCCAGCAGCTTGACAGAACTCTACGGCTACACCTTC. Translated: CASSLTELYGYTF. Full variable domain (missing parts from reference TRBV5-6 and TRBJ1-2): DAGVTQSPTHLIKTRGQQVTLRCSPKSGHDTVSWYQQALGQGPQFIFQYYEEEERQRGNFPDRFSGHQFPNYSSELNVNALLLGDSALYLCASSLTELYGYTFGSGTRLTVV.

The CDR3, as DNA: TGCAGCGTTGAAGATGGGCGTCTGATGGACGAGCAGTACTTC. Translation: CSVEDGRLMDEQYF. The chain is built from TRBV29-1 and TRBJ2-7; D remains unclear. The CDR3 covers 14 residues. The germline V and J ends were trimmed by 0 bases and 5 bases, with 14 bases remaining between them. The V gene's germline CDR1 is SQVTM and CDR2 ANQGSEA.

This clone appeared once. This chain uses TRBV6-4 with TRBJ2-7; 7 nucleotides align to TRBD1. The CDR3 is 14 amino acids. Trimming at V came to 4 bases and at J to 5 bases, leaving 8 bases not matched to a gene. From germline, CDR1 is MRHNA and CDR2 SNTAGT. DNA for the CDR3: TGTGCCAGCAGTGCCGACAGGGCAAAGGACGAGCAGTACTTC. Translating gives CASSADRAKDEQYF.

The chain joins TRBV6-1 to TRBJ2-7, with TRBD2 matching 7 bases. Per germline, CDR1 MNHNS and CDR2 SASEGT. This CDR3 has 15 amino acids. Trimming at V came to 1 base and at J to 0 bases, leaving 3 bases not matched to a gene. The CDR3 is CASSEDSGASYEQYF. The CDR3 DNA follows: TGTGCCAGCAGTGAAGACAGCGGGGCCTCCTACGAGCAGTACTTC.

V and J are TRBV11-2 and TRBJ1-1, with no clear D. Germline values: CDR1 SGHAT, CDR2 FQNNGV. The length of the CDR3 is 19 residues. The germline V and J ends were trimmed by 1 base and 2 bases, with 23 bases remaining between them. The CDR3 DNA reads as TGTGCCAGCAGCTTAGTCGGGAGCAGTGGGAAGTCCATCAACACTGAAGCTTTCTTT. Its protein is CASSLVGSSGKSINTEAFF.

The CDR3 sequence is CASSLSTDTQYF. The CDR3 bases are TGTGCCAGCAGCTTGTCCACAGATACGCAGTATTTT. The chain uses TRBV11-2 and TRBJ2-3; D gene ambiguous. Trimming shortened V by 3 bases and J by 2 bases, and 3 bases separated the two germline ends. Germline CDR1 SGHAT, CDR2 FQNNGV. CDR3 length: 12 residues.

V usage is TRBV27 and J usage is TRBJ2-5; either TRBD1 or TRBD2 may fit D (5 bases each). The germline CDR1 and CDR2 sequences are MNHEY and SMNVEV (reference sequence). The V gene lost 6 bases and the J gene lost 4 bases, with 9 bases spanning the gap. CDR3 size: 12 residues. CDR3 loop: CASRRGGETQYF. For the CDR3, the DNA is TGTGCCAGCAGGAGGGGTGGAGAGACCCAGTACTTC.

V gene TRBV19 combines with J gene TRBJ1-2; maybe TRBD1 (5 bases). The CDR3 runs to 15 residues. Germline V gives CDR1 LNHDA, CDR2 SQIVND (reference sequence). V lost 3 bases and J lost 2, with 13 bases in between. The chain's CDR3 is CASSIGRGINYGYTF. The CDR3 nucleotides read TGTGCCAGTAGTATCGGTCGGGGGATAAACTATGGCTACACCTTC.

The V and J genes are TRBV2 and TRBJ2-7; D call uncertain. The germline CDR1 and CDR2 sequences are SNHLY and FYNNEI. CDR3 size: 13 residues. The V and J ends lost 2 bases and 3 bases respectively, with 8 bases between them. The CDR3 nucleotides are TGTGCCAGCAGTGAATGGGTCCACTACGAGCAGTACTTC. It specifies CASSEWVHYEQYF. Full variable domain (rest looked up from reference TRBV2 and TRBJ2-7): EPEVTQTPSHQVTQMGQEVILRCVPISNHLYFYWYRQILGQKVEFLVSFYNNEISEKSEIFDDQFSVERPDGSNFTLKIRSTKLEDSAMYFCASSEWVHYEQYFGPGTRLTVT.

The chain couples TRBV7-9 to TRBJ2-2; 8 nucleotides match TRBD1. This CDR3 region has 17 residues. After removal of 3 bases from V and 4 bases from J, the junction contained 10 bases not matched to a gene. Germline loops: CDR1 SEHNR, CDR2 FQNEAQ (reference sequence). The CDR3 DNA reads as TGTGCCAGCAGCTTCCCCAGTGGACAGGGTATCACCGGGGAGCTGTTTTTT. It specifies CASSFPSGQGITGELFF.

In the case of this clone: Other DNA sequences in the sample encode the same CDR3. The rearrangement joins TRBV27 to TRBJ2-7, with D perhaps matching TRBD2 (6 bases). Between the trimmed V and J ends, which lost 0 bases and 4 bases, there was a span of 10 bases. CDR3 size: 14 residues. CDR1 and CDR2 from the germline V gene are MNHEY and SMNVEV (reference sequence). CDR3 nucleotides: TGTGCCAGCAGTTTATCATCCGGGAGTTACGAGCAGTACTTC. This sequence encodes CASSLSSGSYEQYF.

CDR3 region: CASRPVGTGNTGELFF. The CDR3 DNA reads TGTGCCAGCAGGCCCGTTGGGACGGGCAACACCGGGGAGCTGTTTTTT. V usage is TRBV7-2 and J usage is TRBJ2-2, with D perhaps matching TRBD1 or TRBD2 (5 bases each). The germline gives CDR1 SGHTA, CDR2 FQGNSA. The CDR3 is made up of 16 amino acids. Trimming removed 6 bases from V and 2 bases from J, with 16 bases in between.

This chain joins TRBV29-1 and TRBJ1-1; D might be TRBD1 (6 bases). Germline lookup yields CDR1 SQVTM and CDR2 ANQGSEA. The CDR3 is 14 amino acids. V shed 2 bases and J shed 1 base, with 11 bases lying between them. This CDR3 is CSVETRGENTEAFF. The CDR3 DNA is TGCAGCGTTGAAACCAGGGGCGAGAACACTGAAGCTTTCTTT.

The chain recombines TRBV27 with TRBJ2-7; D is possibly TRBD2 (6 bases). Germline V CDR1 and CDR2: MNHEY, SMNVEV (reference sequence). V was trimmed by 3 bases and J by 0 bases, leaving 12 bases between them. The CDR3 totals 15 residues. The CDR3 DNA follows: TGTGCCAGCAGTTTGGGACTCTCCAACTCCTACGAGCAGTACTTC. Its protein product is CASSLGLSNSYEQYF.

The V and J genes are TRBV7-9 and TRBJ2-1; D is undetermined. V was shortened by 8 bases and J by 7 bases, with 9 bases between the two germline ends. The CDR3 spans 11 residues. The germline gives CDR1 SEHNR, CDR2 FQNEAQ (reference sequence). This chain's CDR3 is CASDLGNEQFF. The CDR3 region has the DNA TGTGCCAGCGACCTGGGGAATGAGCAGTTCTTC.

The chain carries TRBV6-5 and TRBJ2-7; 8 nucleotides align to TRBD2. V lost 2 bases, J lost 5 bases, and 8 bases stayed unmatched. This CDR3 contains 15 residues. Germline V gives CDR1 MNHEY, CDR2 SVGAGI. The CDR3 nucleotides are TGTGCCAGCAGTTACGGGCGGGAGGCTCCAGACGAGCAGTACTTC. Its translation is CASSYGREAPDEQYF.